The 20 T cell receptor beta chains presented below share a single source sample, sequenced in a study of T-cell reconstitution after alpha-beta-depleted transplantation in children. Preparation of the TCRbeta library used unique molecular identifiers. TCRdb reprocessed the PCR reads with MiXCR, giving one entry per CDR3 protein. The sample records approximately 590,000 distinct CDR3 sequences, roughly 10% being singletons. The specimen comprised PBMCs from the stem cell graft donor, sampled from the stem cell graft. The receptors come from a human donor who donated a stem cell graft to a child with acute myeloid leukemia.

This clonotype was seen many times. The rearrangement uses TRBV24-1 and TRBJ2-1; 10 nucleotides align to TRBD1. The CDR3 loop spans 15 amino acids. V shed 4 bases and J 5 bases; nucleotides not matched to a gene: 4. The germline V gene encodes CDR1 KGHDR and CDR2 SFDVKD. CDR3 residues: CATSERTGGNNEQFF. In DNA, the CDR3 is TGTGCCACCAGTGAGAGGACAGGGGGGAACAATGAGCAGTTCTTC.

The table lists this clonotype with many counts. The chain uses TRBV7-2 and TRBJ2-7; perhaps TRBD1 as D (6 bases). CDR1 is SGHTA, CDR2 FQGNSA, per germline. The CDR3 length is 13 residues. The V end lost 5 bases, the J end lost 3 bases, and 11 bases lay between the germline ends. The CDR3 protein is CASSTGQLYEQYF. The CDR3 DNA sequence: TGTGCCAGCAGCACGGGACAACTCTACGAGCAGTACTTC. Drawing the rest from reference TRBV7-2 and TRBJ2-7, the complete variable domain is GAGVSQSPSNKVTEKGKDVELRCDPISGHTALYWYRQSLGQGLEFLIYFQGNSAPDKSGLPSDRFSAERTGGSVSTLTIQRTQQEDSAVYLCASSTGQLYEQYFGPGTRLTVT.

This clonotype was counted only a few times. CDR3 sequence: CATSAGPPFYEQYF. The CDR3 nucleotides read TGTGCCACCAGCGCGGGACCGCCCTTCTACGAGCAGTACTTC. The rearrangement links TRBV15 to TRBJ2-7; tentative D call: TRBD2 (6 bases). Germline V lookup: CDR1 LNHNV, CDR2 YYDKDF (reference sequence). The CDR3 sequence is 14 residues long. The V end lost 5 bases, the J end lost 3 bases, and 14 bases lay between the germline ends.

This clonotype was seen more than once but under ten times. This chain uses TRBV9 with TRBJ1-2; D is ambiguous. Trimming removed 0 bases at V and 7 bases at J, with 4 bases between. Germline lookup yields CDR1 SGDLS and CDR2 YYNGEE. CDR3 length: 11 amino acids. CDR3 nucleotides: TGTGCCAGCAGCGTAGGTAGTGGCTACACCTTC. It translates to CASSVGSGYTF.

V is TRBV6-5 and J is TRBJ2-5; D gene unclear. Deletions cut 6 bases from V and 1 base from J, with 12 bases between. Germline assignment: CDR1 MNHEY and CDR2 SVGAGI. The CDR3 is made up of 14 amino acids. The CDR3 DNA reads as TGTGCCAGCAGCCAACAGCTCCGCCAAGAGACCCAGTACTTC. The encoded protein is CASSQQLRQETQYF.

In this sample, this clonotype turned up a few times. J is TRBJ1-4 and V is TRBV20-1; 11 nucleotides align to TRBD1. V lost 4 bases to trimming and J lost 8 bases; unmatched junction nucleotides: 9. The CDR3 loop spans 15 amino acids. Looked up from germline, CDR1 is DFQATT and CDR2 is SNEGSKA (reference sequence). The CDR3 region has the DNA TGCAGTGCTAACGGGGACAGGGGGTCAGGAGAAAAACTGTTTTTT. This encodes CSANGDRGSGEKLFF.

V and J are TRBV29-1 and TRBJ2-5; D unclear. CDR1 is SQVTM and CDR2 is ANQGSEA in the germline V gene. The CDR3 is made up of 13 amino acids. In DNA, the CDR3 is TGCGGAGCCACTAAGTCCCCCCGGGAGACCCAGTACTTC. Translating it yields CGATKSPRETQYF.

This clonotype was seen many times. The CDR3 nucleotides are TGTGCCAGCAGCCCTCGGCGGGCAGTAGATACGCAGTATTTT. Translated: CASSPRRAVDTQYF. J is TRBJ2-3 and V is TRBV7-2; a possible D gene is TRBD2 (5 bases). CDR3 length: 14 amino acids. Germline loops: CDR1 SGHTA, CDR2 FQGNSA. Trimming shortened V by 5 bases and J by 5 bases, and 14 bases separated the two germline ends.

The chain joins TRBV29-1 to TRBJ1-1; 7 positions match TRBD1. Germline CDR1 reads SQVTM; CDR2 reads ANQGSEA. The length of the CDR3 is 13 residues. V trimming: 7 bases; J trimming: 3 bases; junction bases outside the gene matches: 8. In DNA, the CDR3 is TGCAGCGCCACCGGGACAGCGGACACTGAAGCTTTCTTT. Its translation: CSATGTADTEAFF.

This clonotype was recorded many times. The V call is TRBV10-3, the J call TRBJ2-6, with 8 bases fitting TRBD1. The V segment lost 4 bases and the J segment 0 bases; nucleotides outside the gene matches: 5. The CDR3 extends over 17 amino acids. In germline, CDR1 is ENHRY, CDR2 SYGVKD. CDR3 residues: CAISVGQGDSGANVLTF. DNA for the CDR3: TGTGCCATCAGTGTAGGACAGGGCGACTCTGGGGCCAACGTCCTGACTTTC.

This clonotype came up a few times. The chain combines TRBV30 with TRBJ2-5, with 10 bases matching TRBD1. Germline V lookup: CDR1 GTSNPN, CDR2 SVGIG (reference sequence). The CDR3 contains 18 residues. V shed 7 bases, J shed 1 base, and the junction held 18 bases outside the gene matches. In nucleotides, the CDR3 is TGTGCCTTTCACCCGGGACAGGGGCCTTTATCACTCCAAGAGACCCAGTACTTC. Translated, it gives CAFHPGQGPLSLQETQYF.

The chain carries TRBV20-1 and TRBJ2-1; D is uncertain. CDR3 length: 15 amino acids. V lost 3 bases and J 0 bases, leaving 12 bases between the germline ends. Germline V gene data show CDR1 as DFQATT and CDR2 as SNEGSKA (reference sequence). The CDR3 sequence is CSARSGVRSYNEQFF. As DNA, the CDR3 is TGCAGTGCTAGGTCTGGGGTCCGCTCCTACAATGAGCAGTTCTTC.

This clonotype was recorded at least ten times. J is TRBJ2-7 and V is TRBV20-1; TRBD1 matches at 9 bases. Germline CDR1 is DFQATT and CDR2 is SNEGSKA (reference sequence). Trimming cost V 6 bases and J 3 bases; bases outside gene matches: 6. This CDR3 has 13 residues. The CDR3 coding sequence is TGCAGTGCACCCGGGACAGGGTACTACGAGCAGTACTTC. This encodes CSAPGTGYYEQYF.

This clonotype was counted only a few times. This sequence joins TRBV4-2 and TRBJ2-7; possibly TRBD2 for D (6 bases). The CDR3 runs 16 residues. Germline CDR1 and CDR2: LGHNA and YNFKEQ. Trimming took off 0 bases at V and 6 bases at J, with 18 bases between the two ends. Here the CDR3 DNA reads TGTGCCAGCAGCCAAGATGAAGCAGTTCTCGGGGGCGAGCAGTACTTC. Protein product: CASSQDEAVLGGEQYF.

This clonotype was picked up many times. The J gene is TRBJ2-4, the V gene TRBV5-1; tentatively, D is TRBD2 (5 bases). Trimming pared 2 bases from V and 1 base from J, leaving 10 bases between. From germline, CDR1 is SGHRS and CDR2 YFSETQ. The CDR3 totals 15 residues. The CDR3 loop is CASSLSGVAKNIQYF. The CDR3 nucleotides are TGCGCCAGCAGCTTATCCGGGGTCGCCAAAAACATTCAGTACTTC.

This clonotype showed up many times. The DNA for the CDR3 is TGTGCCAGGCGGCTGAACACTGAAGCTTTCTTT. Its protein is CARRLNTEAFF. This chain joins TRBV2 and TRBJ1-1; D is uncertain. Germline CDR1 is SNHLY and CDR2 is FYNNEI. Trimming took 9 bases from V and 0 from J, leaving 5 bases between them. This CDR3 region has 11 residues.

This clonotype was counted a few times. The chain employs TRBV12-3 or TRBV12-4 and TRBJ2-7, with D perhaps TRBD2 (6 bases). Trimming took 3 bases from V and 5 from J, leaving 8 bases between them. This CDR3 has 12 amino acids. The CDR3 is CASSFRGNEQYF. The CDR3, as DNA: TGTGCCAGCAGTTTTCGGGGGAACGAGCAGTACTTC.

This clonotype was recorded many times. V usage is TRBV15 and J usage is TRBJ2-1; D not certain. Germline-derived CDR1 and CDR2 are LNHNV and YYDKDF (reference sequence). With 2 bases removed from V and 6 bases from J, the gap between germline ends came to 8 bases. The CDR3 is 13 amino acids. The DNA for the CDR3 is TGTGCCACCAGCAGATCCAAGGGCAATGAGCAGTTCTTC. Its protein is CATSRSKGNEQFF.

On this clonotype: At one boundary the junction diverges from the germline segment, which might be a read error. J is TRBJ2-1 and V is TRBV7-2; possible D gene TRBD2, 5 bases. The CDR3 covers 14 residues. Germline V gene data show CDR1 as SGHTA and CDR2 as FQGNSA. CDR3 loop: CASSLGGSRDEQLF. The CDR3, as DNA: TGTGCCAGCAGCTTAGGAGGGAGCCGGGATGAGCAGTTGTTC.

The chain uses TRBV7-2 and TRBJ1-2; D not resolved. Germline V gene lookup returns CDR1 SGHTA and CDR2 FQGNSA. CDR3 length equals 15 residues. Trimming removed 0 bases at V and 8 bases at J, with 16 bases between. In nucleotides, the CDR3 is TGTGCCAGCAGCTTAGCGGCGGGCTATCAAGGGGGCTACACCTTC. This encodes CASSLAAGYQGGYTF.